The subject of this entry is one T cell receptor (beta chain). What it binds is unknown. These data are taken from a study of graft-versus-host responses after intestinal transplantation. The overall study: Grafts were multivisceral, liver-intestinal, or isolated intestinal. After anti-thymocyte globulin induction, recipients took tacrolimus and steroids for around three years. Broader study findings: HvG clone declines early post-transplant were associated with peak circulating GvH levels. Elevated graft-versus-host to host-versus-graft clonal ratios in allografts were recorded for patients with graft-donor T cell macrochimerism.

The data were produced by immunoSEQ multiplex PCR, yet TCRdb's version contains in-frame clones alone and is incomplete. The profile shows about 88,000 clones, 91% of them singletons. V shed 10 bases and J shed 4 bases, with 17 bases lying between them. CDR3 length: 13 amino acids. Per the germline V gene, CDR1 is SGHTS and CDR2 is YDEGEE. This clonotype was obtained from a human donor who was the organ donor for an intestinal transplant. The material was unstimulated CD4+ T cells sorted from spleen or lymph node cells, obtained before transplant. The rearrangement uses TRBV5-8 and TRBJ1-1; no definite D call. For the CDR3, the DNA is TGTGCCGCTACGCTCCAGGTAGTCACTGAAGCTTTCTTT. It encodes CAATLQVVTEAFF.